These T cell receptor beta chains were read from a single sample in a study of T cell repertoires in cytomegalovirus infection. A single record per CDR3 protein comes from TCRdb applying MiXCR to the reads. The top ten hold about two fifths of the sample, which has 85,000 to 130,000 distinct CDR3 sequences, 20% to 30% seen once. The sequencing sample was made of CD8+ T cells from PBMCs. The receptors here all came from a human donor in good health (CMV status not recorded). Some clones in this sample may be carry-over from other donors' samples. CDR3s include the opening cysteine and the closing phenylalanine or tryptophan. Fields, in order: CDR3 protein, V gene, clone size, J gene. A row's size may be missing; if present it is once, few, many or a size class.

cdr3_aa: CASGGSRDGGGPEQFF
v_call: TRBV9
clone_size: NA
j_call: TRBJ2-1

cdr3_aa: CASTTERGAGQPQHF
v_call: TRBV6-2/TRBV6-3
clone_size: NA
j_call: TRBJ1-5

cdr3_aa: CASSQVRSHNEQFF
v_call: TRBV4-3
clone_size: NA
j_call: TRBJ2-1

cdr3_aa: CASSLDSVNTEAFF
v_call: TRBV7-2
clone_size: many
j_call: TRBJ1-1

cdr3_aa: CASSPKGPGSSGANVLTF
v_call: TRBV6-2/TRBV6-3
clone_size: NA
j_call: TRBJ2-6

cdr3_aa: CASSLTDRGGVHTIYF
v_call: TRBV28
clone_size: NA
j_call: TRBJ1-3

cdr3_aa: CASRPGGENEKLFF
v_call: TRBV28
clone_size: few
j_call: TRBJ1-4

cdr3_aa: CASSPQTGLAGYTF
v_call: TRBV28
clone_size: few
j_call: TRBJ1-2

cdr3_aa: CASRKAGGVSAESKETQYF
v_call: TRBV12-3/TRBV12-4
clone_size: few
j_call: TRBJ2-5

cdr3_aa: CASSLARGGPYNEQFF
v_call: TRBV11-2
clone_size: many
j_call: TRBJ2-1

cdr3_aa: CASSLMWGNEQYF
v_call: TRBV27
clone_size: NA
j_call: TRBJ2-7

cdr3_aa: CASSGGSGTGTDEQFF
v_call: TRBV9
clone_size: few
j_call: TRBJ2-1

cdr3_aa: CASSRTGVRTEAFF
v_call: TRBV28
clone_size: few
j_call: TRBJ1-1

cdr3_aa: CASSDGRENQPQHF
v_call: TRBV2
clone_size: few
j_call: TRBJ1-5

cdr3_aa: CASYGEKLFF
v_call: TRBV7-9
clone_size: few
j_call: TRBJ1-4

cdr3_aa: CASSLTGRVDEQYF
v_call: TRBV11-2
clone_size: NA
j_call: TRBJ2-7

cdr3_aa: CASSSPQGYTEAFF
v_call: TRBV6-5
clone_size: NA
j_call: TRBJ1-1

cdr3_aa: CASSPVGGQETQYF
v_call: TRBV18
clone_size: many
j_call: TRBJ2-5

cdr3_aa: CASSLDPPGANVLTF
v_call: TRBV28
clone_size: NA
j_call: TRBJ2-6

cdr3_aa: CASSLFRDRVGLGTEAFF
v_call: TRBV28
clone_size: few
j_call: TRBJ1-1

cdr3_aa: CASSRLTGNYGYTF
v_call: TRBV6-6
clone_size: few
j_call: TRBJ1-2

cdr3_aa: CASADRGRVDTQYF
v_call: TRBV6-1
clone_size: many
j_call: TRBJ2-3

cdr3_aa: CASSSNRLLAGGLYEQYF
v_call: TRBV28
clone_size: many
j_call: TRBJ2-7

cdr3_aa: CATSDGNTIYF
v_call: TRBV28
clone_size: NA
j_call: TRBJ1-3

cdr3_aa: CASSVGTGGNTIYF
v_call: TRBV7-2
clone_size: many
j_call: TRBJ1-3

cdr3_aa: CASSGQRQETQYF
v_call: TRBV2
clone_size: many
j_call: TRBJ2-5

cdr3_aa: CASRPQLGAFF
v_call: TRBV2
clone_size: NA
j_call: TRBJ1-1

cdr3_aa: CARRPFPYNEQFF
v_call: TRBV28
clone_size: NA
j_call: TRBJ2-1

cdr3_aa: CASSLEAGGSYEQYF
v_call: TRBV7-2
clone_size: many
j_call: TRBJ2-7

cdr3_aa: CASSMGLAGQETQYF
v_call: TRBV7-2
clone_size: NA
j_call: TRBJ2-5

cdr3_aa: CSARDRDNAYEQYF
v_call: TRBV20-1
clone_size: NA
j_call: TRBJ2-7

cdr3_aa: CAISEVGTDEQYF
v_call: TRBV10-3
clone_size: few
j_call: TRBJ2-7

cdr3_aa: CASSSLAVRADTQYF
v_call: TRBV7-6
clone_size: NA
j_call: TRBJ2-3

cdr3_aa: CSVAGGGSYNEQFF
v_call: TRBV29-1
clone_size: NA
j_call: TRBJ2-1

cdr3_aa: CATLLGHRVDSPLHF
v_call: TRBV28
clone_size: few
j_call: TRBJ1-6

cdr3_aa: CASSHFQQGAYGNQPQHF
v_call: TRBV7-2
clone_size: few
j_call: TRBJ1-5

cdr3_aa: CASSFTRTGPSYEQYF
v_call: TRBV7-9
clone_size: NA
j_call: TRBJ2-7

cdr3_aa: CSARDLDRSSYEQYF
v_call: TRBV20-1
clone_size: few
j_call: TRBJ2-7

cdr3_aa: CSARDLRGQETQYF
v_call: TRBV20-1
clone_size: NA
j_call: TRBJ2-5

cdr3_aa: CASSKQGDGYTF
v_call: TRBV12-3/TRBV12-4
clone_size: few
j_call: TRBJ1-2

cdr3_aa: CATSRGPHVHMNTEAFF
v_call: TRBV15
clone_size: NA
j_call: TRBJ1-1

cdr3_aa: CASSSLAGGVYEQFF
v_call: TRBV6-1
clone_size: NA
j_call: TRBJ2-1